The 5 T cell receptor beta chains below were found in one sample sequenced in a study. Via MiXCR, TCRdb re-called the RT-PCR reads, giving one row per CDR3 protein. Here the sample spans 650,000 to 800,000 distinct CDR3 sequences, approximately 15% being singletons. What was sequenced was memory CD4+ T cells from blood. The receptors were sampled from a female donor in good health, serving as a healthy control.

The CDR3 protein is CASSHPPTSGGKRAQYF. In DNA, the CDR3 is TGCGCCAGCAGCCACCCACCGACTAGCGGGGGGAAGAGGGCCCAGTACTTC. V gene TRBV4-1 combines with J gene TRBJ2-5, with TRBD2 matching 13 bases. The germline CDR1 and CDR2 sequences are MGHRA and YSYEKL. This CDR3 is 17 amino acids long. V gave up 3 bases and J gave up 9 bases; unmatched junction bases: 13.

A few counts support this clonotype. This chain links TRBV12-3 or TRBV12-4 with TRBJ2-5; D may be TRBD2 (6 bases). There are 13 residues in the CDR3. The DNA for the CDR3 is TGTGTGACCTCCCCGGGAGCGGTAGAGACCCAGTACTTC. It translates to CVTSPGAVETQYF.

This clonotype was found many times. The genes are TRBV20-1 and TRBJ1-2; D possibly corresponds to TRBD1 (5 bases). CDR3 length: 12 amino acids. Germline-derived CDR1 and CDR2 are DFQATT and SNEGSKA (reference sequence). V lost 5 bases, J lost 5 bases, and 12 bases lay in between. CDR3 amino acids: CSAEGGAYGYTF. The DNA for the CDR3 is TGCAGTGCTGAAGGTGGGGCGTATGGCTACACCTTC.

This clonotype appeared many times. The chain recombines TRBV20-1 with TRBJ1-2; D possibly corresponds to TRBD1 (5 bases). From germline, CDR1 is DFQATT and CDR2 SNEGSKA (reference sequence). CDR3 length: 11 residues. Trimming cost V 3 bases and J 4 bases, with 6 bases left between them. The CDR3 DNA reads as TGCAGTGCTAGGGGACGCTATGGCTACACCTTC. Translated: CSARGRYGYTF.

This clonotype was counted many times. The chain has TRBV6-1 and TRBJ1-1; D not certain. Germline V lookup: CDR1 MNHNS, CDR2 SASEGT. There are 13 residues in the CDR3. V was pared by 2 bases and J by 1 base, with 5 bases between. CDR3 sequence (DNA): TGTGCCAGCAGTGAACAGCCGAACACTGAAGCTTTCTTT. It specifies CASSEQPNTEAFF.